The table lists the clone carrying this T cell receptor beta chain with a few counts. The data originate from a study of identical twins. TCRdb re-derived calls from the 5' RACE reads in MiXCR, one entry per CDR3 protein. This table holds 400,000 to 550,000 distinct CDR3 sequences, 22% found once. The CDR3 is made up of 13 amino acids. The germline V gene has CDR1 SGHRS and CDR2 YFSETQ. Trimming cost V 4 bases and J 8 bases; bases outside gene matches: 6. A further study also used this sample, focusing on T cells expressing NK-cell markers. That work adds: The TCR beta repertoires were obtained from sorted CD3+CD56+NKG2C+, CD3+CD56+NKG2C- and CD3+CD56-NKG2C+ T cells. For a few donors, these clonotypes were likewise the leading ones in the CD3+CD56-NKG2C+ fraction.

This receptor was identified in a woman between 18 and 29 years old in good health. The chain couples TRBV5-1 to TRBJ2-1; TRBD1 matches at 7 bases. The sequencing input was CD4+ T cells sorted from blood. The CDR3 region has the DNA TGCGCCAGCAGCAACGGACAGGAAGATGAGCAGTTCTTC. It codes for CASSNGQEDEQFF.